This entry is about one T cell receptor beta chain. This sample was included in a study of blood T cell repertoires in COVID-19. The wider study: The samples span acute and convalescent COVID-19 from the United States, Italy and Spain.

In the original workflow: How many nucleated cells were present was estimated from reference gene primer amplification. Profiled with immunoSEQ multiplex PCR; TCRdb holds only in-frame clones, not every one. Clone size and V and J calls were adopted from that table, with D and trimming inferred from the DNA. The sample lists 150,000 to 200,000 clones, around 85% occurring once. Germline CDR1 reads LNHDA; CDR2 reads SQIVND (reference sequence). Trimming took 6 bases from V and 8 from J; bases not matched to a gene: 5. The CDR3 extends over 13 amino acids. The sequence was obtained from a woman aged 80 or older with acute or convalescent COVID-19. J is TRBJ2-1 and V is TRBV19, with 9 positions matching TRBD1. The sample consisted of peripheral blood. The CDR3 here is CASRNRGQDEQFF. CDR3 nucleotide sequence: TGTGCCAGTAGGAACAGGGGGCAGGATGAGCAGTTCTTC.